Listed below are T cell receptor beta chains from one sample, sequenced in a study of blood T cell repertoires in COVID-19. Measured with immunoSEQ multiplex PCR; TCRdb has only the in-frame clones, and not every one. The data contain some 150,000 clones, more than 70% of them singletons. Sequenced input: peripheral blood. These TCRs come from a woman aged 55-69 years with acute or convalescent COVID-19. Each CDR3 is given with its conserved first and last residue. The D gene is left open where the match is weak. Expanded clones get a size class; other rows say once, few or many, or leave the size out.

v_call	cdr3_length	j_call	d_call	clone_size	cdr3_nt	cdr3_aa
TRBV7-9	17	TRBJ2-3	NA	NA	TGTGCCAGCAGAGAGTCCGGGACTCCGACATCCACAGATACGCAGTATTTT	CASRESGTPTSTDTQYF
TRBV27	14	TRBJ2-7	TRBD1	few	TGTGCCAGCAGGGGATGGGACAGGCCCTACGAGCAGTACTTC	CASRGWDRPYEQYF
TRBV7-3	14	TRBJ1-5	NA	NA	TGTGCCAGCAGCCCCACGGGGTACGGTCAGCCCCAGCATTTT	CASSPTGYGQPQHF
TRBV9	14	TRBJ1-5	NA	NA	TGTGCCAGCAGCGTAGGGCCCGGGAACCAGCCCCAGCATTTT	CASSVGPGNQPQHF
TRBV12-5	13	TRBJ2-5	TRBD1	NA	TGTGCTAGTGCTGTGACAGGGCAAGAGACCCAGTACTTC	CASAVTGQETQYF
TRBV30	13	TRBJ2-4	NA	NA	TGTGCCTGGAGTGTGCAGGGAATAAACATTCAGTACTTC	CAWSVQGINIQYF
TRBV5-4	13	TRBJ1-5	NA	NA	TGTGCCAGCAGCTTATCCCTGGGCCAGCCCCAGCATTTT	CASSLSLGQPQHF
TRBV3-1/TRBV3-2	12	TRBJ2-5	NA	NA	TGTGCCAGCAGCCAAGGGGCTGGGACCCAGTACTTC	CASSQGAGTQYF
TRBV19	13	TRBJ2-2	NA	once	TGTGCCAGTAGTCAAGGCGGGGCCGGGGAGCTGTTTTTT	CASSQGGAGELFF
TRBV19	14	TRBJ2-3	TRBD1	once	TGTGCCAGTACCTCGGGACAGGGCACAGATACGCAGTATTTT	CASTSGQGTDTQYF
TRBV6-1	11	TRBJ2-1	TRBD2	NA	TGTGCCAGCAGTGAGCGGGGGGGCCTTTTCTTC	CASSERGGLFF
TRBV4-1	15	TRBJ2-7	TRBD2	NA	TGCGCCAGCAGCCAGGCGGGGGGGATTCTCGGGGAGCAGTACTTC	CASSQAGGILGEQYF
TRBV10-3	16	TRBJ1-2	TRBD1	NA	TGTGCCATCAGTGAGTCGGGACAGGGAATTTTCTATGGCTACACCTTC	CAISESGQGIFYGYTF
TRBV6-5	16	TRBJ2-5	TRBD1	NA	TGTGCCAGCAGTTACTCCCAGGGGGCTATAGGAGAGACCCAGTACTTC	CASSYSQGAIGETQYF
TRBV5-1	15	TRBJ1-1	NA	NA	TGCGCCAGCAGCTTTTCCGGCGTCAGGCGCACTGAAGCTTTCTTT	CASSFSGVRRTEAFF
TRBV6-5	12	TRBJ1-2	TRBD1	NA	TGTGCCAGCAGTCGACAGGGCTATGGCTACACCTTC	CASSRQGYGYTF
TRBV5-1	17	TRBJ2-5	TRBD2	many	TGCGCCAGCAGACCCATTGGGAGCGGGACGTACCAAGAGACCCAGTACTTC	CASRPIGSGTYQETQYF
TRBV20-1	13	TRBJ2-7	NA	NA	TGCAGTGCTAGTAAGGGGGGGTCCTACGAGCAGTACTTC	CSASKGGSYEQYF
TRBV28	13	TRBJ1-3	NA	few	TGTGCCAGCAGTTTACTACAGGGAAACACCATATATTTT	CASSLLQGNTIYF
TRBV10-3	12	TRBJ1-1	NA	NA	TGTGCCATCAGTGGGGGCATCACTGAAGCTTTCTTT	CAISGGITEAFF
TRBV9	12	TRBJ1-6	NA	NA	TGTGCCAGCAGTAACAATAATTCACCCCTCCACTTT	CASSNNNSPLHF
TRBV28	15	TRBJ2-5	TRBD1	NA	TGTGCCAGCAGACACCGGGACAGGGTAGGAGAGACCCAGTACTTC	CASRHRDRVGETQYF
TRBV24-1	13	TRBJ2-5	NA	NA	TGTGCCACCAGTGGTTGGTCCGAGGAGACCCAGTACTTC	CATSGWSEETQYF
TRBV10-3	19	TRBJ2-3	TRBD2	NA	TGTGCCATCAGTGAGGGGTTTAGCGGGGGGTCCGCTAGCACAGATACGCAGTATTTT	CAISEGFSGGSASTDTQYF
TRBV7-9	15	TRBJ1-1	TRBD1	NA	TGTGCCAGCAGAATAACCGGGACAGGTAGGACTGAAGCTTTCTTT	CASRITGTGRTEAFF
TRBV30	13	TRBJ2-7	NA	NA	TGTGCCTGGAGTGTGCTCTTGGGGCACGAGCAGTACTTC	CAWSVLLGHEQYF
TRBV28	15	TRBJ2-2	NA	NA	TGTGCCAGCAGTCGACACCTTACGAACACCGGGGAGCTGTTTTTT	CASSRHLTNTGELFF
TRBV5-1	15	TRBJ2-3	NA	NA	TGCGCCAGCAGCTTGCAACAGGGCAGGTCAGATACGCAGTATTTT	CASSLQQGRSDTQYF
TRBV5-4	15	TRBJ2-2	NA	NA	TGTGCCAGCAGCGTCGGGACATCGAACACCGGGGAGCTGTTTTTT	CASSVGTSNTGELFF
TRBV18	15	TRBJ1-6	TRBD1	NA	TGTGCCAGCTCACCATTACAGGGGCATAATTCACCCCTCCACTTT	CASSPLQGHNSPLHF
TRBV3-1/TRBV3-2	15	TRBJ1-4	TRBD1	NA	TGTGCCAGCAGCCGGAGGACAGGGGAGCGTGAAAAACTGTTTTTT	CASSRRTGEREKLFF
TRBV6-5	16	TRBJ2-7	NA	NA	TGTGCCAGCAGTTCTGTCCGGACAGCCTTTTCCTACGAGCAGTACTTC	CASSSVRTAFSYEQYF
TRBV30	16	TRBJ1-6	NA	NA	TGTGCCTGGAGTGTACCCCGGACAGACCGTAATTCACCCCTCCACTTT	CAWSVPRTDRNSPLHF
TRBV28	15	TRBJ2-4	NA	NA	TGTGCCAGCAGTTTAGTCGGGGCAGGGGAAAACATTCAGTACTTC	CASSLVGAGENIQYF
TRBV10-3	13	TRBJ2-1	NA	NA	TGTGCCATCAGTGAGTCCGGGGGTGGTGAGCAGTTCTTC	CAISESGGGEQFF
TRBV4-1	17	TRBJ2-6	TRBD1	NA	TGCGCCAGCAGCCGGGGGACAGGGCAAGATTGGGCCAACGTCCTGACTTTC	CASSRGTGQDWANVLTF
TRBV6-5	14	TRBJ2-1	TRBD2	NA	TGTGCCAGCACTGGACTAGCAACCAACAATGAGCAGTTCTTC	CASTGLATNNEQFF
TRBV28	15	TRBJ2-6	TRBD1	NA	TGTGCCAGCAGTTTACAGGGGGCTGGGGCCAACGTCCTGACTTTC	CASSLQGAGANVLTF
TRBV6-5	16	TRBJ2-7	TRBD1	NA	TGTGCCAGCAGTTATTTAGGACAGGGGAACTCCTACGAGCAGTACTTC	CASSYLGQGNSYEQYF
TRBV4-2	19	TRBJ2-5	TRBD2	NA	TGTGCCAGCAGCCAAGGGGGCACTAGCGGGGGGGCCATGGAAGAGACCCAGTACTTC	CASSQGGTSGGAMEETQYF
TRBV6-2/TRBV6-3	16	TRBJ1-3	NA	NA	TGTGCCAGCAGTTCCCGGACACACCCGTCTGGAAACACCATATATTTT	CASSSRTHPSGNTIYF
TRBV30	12	TRBJ2-1	NA	NA	TGTGCCTGGGGGGGCAGGGGCTTTGAGCAGTTCTTC	CAWGGRGFEQFF
TRBV9	21	TRBJ2-1	TRBD2	NA	TGTGCCAGCAGCCCCATTAAAGGCGGACAGTTCTCTAGCGGGGGTTACAATGAGCAGTTCTTC	CASSPIKGGQFSSGGYNEQFF
TRBV11-3	15	TRBJ2-5	NA	NA	TGTGCCAGCAGCTTAGAAACAGCGCCGGGGGAGACCCAGTACTTC	CASSLETAPGETQYF
TRBV9	13	TRBJ2-1	NA	NA	TGTGCCAGCAGCGTAGAACGGTACAATGAGCAGTTCTTC	CASSVERYNEQFF
TRBV2	14	TRBJ2-7	TRBD1	NA	TGTGCCAGCAAGCCGACAGGGGGCCCTCGCGAGCAGTACTTC	CASKPTGGPREQYF
TRBV11-3	14	TRBJ1-3	TRBD1	once	TGTGCCAGCAGCACCGGGACAGGCCGAAACACCATATATTTT	CASSTGTGRNTIYF
TRBV27	12	TRBJ2-5	NA	NA	TGTGCCAGCAGTTCGTACCAAGAGACCCAGTACTTC	CASSSYQETQYF
TRBV6-6	16	TRBJ2-2	TRBD2	NA	TGTGCCAGCAGTCGACTAGCGGGGGGGGCCACCGGGGAGCTGTTTTTT	CASSRLAGGATGELFF
TRBV11-2	14	TRBJ2-7	NA	NA	TGTGCCAGCAGCTTAGAAATCGGAGGGCGGGAGCAGTACTTC	CASSLEIGGREQYF
TRBV3-1/TRBV3-2	13	TRBJ2-4	TRBD1	NA	TGTGCCAGCAGCCAATGGGACAGGCAAGCCCAGTACTTC	CASSQWDRQAQYF
TRBV14	17	TRBJ2-5	TRBD2	NA	TGTGCCAGCAGCCCGACTAGCGGGGGGCCGGCTGGAAAGACCCAGTACTTC	CASSPTSGGPAGKTQYF
TRBV10-3	17	TRBJ2-1	NA	NA	TGTGCCATCAGTGAGTCGAAGGTAGGGGGCTCCTACAATGAGCAGTTCTTC	CAISESKVGGSYNEQFF
TRBV25-1	14	TRBJ2-7	NA	NA	TGTGCCAGCAGTGGGGTAAGGGGATCCTACGAGCAGTACTTC	CASSGVRGSYEQYF
TRBV7-9	14	TRBJ1-2	NA	NA	TGTGCCAGCAGCTTGGGGGGTCGGGTCTATGGCTACACCTTC	CASSLGGRVYGYTF
TRBV28	18	TRBJ1-1	NA	NA	TGTGCCAGCAGTTCGATAAGGACAGACCCCTACATGAACACTGAAGCTTTCTTT	CASSSIRTDPYMNTEAFF
TRBV24-1	15	TRBJ2-7	TRBD1	NA	TGTGCCACCAGTGATTTTGGGACAGGGGGGTTCGAGCAGTACTTC	CATSDFGTGGFEQYF